These 6 T cell receptor beta chains came from one sample sequenced in a study of blood T cells in healthy people across ages. Through a sample-barcoded 5' primer and a J-beta primer mix, a second PCR was run for roughly 6 to 12 cycles. TCRdb re-called the 5' RACE reads with MiXCR, one entry per CDR3 protein. The sample has 700,000 to 850,000 distinct CDR3 sequences, less than 70% seen once. Sequences were obtained from blood. The source of these receptors is an elderly man in good health.

This clonotype occurred a few times. The chain employs TRBV3-1 and TRBJ1-1; the match to TRBD1 covers 11 bases. The CDR3 consists of 16 residues. The germline CDR1 and CDR2 sequences are LGHDT and YNNKEL (reference sequence). Trimming cost V 1 base and J 4 bases; bases outside gene matches: 5. Here the CDR3 reads CASSQGTGGGITEAFF. CDR3 coding DNA: TGTGCCAGCAGCCAAGGGACAGGGGGCGGGATCACTGAAGCTTTCTTT.

This clonotype was picked up one time. V and J are TRBV29-1 and TRBJ1-1; tentatively, D is TRBD1 (6 bases). The germline V gene has CDR1 SQVTM and CDR2 ANQGSEA. The V end lost 7 bases, the J end lost 3 bases, and 15 bases lay between the germline ends. This CDR3 spans 13 amino acids. The CDR3 DNA reads as TGCAGCGCGGGGACAAGGCGGGACACTGAAGCTTTCTTT. Translating it yields CSAGTRRDTEAFF.

The chain links TRBV11-2 to TRBJ2-2; TRBD2 matches 12 bases. Germline V gene data show CDR1 as SGHAT and CDR2 as FQNNGV. The CDR3 runs to 16 residues. Unmatched junction bases numbered 3, after V lost 4 bases and J lost 3 bases. The CDR3 DNA reads TGTGCCAGCAGCTCTGGACTAGCGGGGCACACCGGGGAGCTGTTTTTT. It codes for CASSSGLAGHTGELFF. Filled out from reference TRBV11-2 and TRBJ2-2, the complete variable domain reads EAGVAQSPRYKIIEKRQSVAFWCNPISGHATLYWYQQILGQGPKLLIQFQNNGVVDDSQLPKDRFSAERLKGVDSTLKIQPAKLEDSAVYLCASSSGLAGHTGELFFGEGSRLTVL.

The chain has TRBV3-1 and TRBJ2-5, with 13 positions matching TRBD2. Per germline, CDR1 LGHDT and CDR2 YNNKEL (reference sequence). Trimming took 8 bases from V and 6 from J; bases not matched to a gene: 9. CDR3 length: 15 residues. Here the CDR3 DNA reads TGTGCCAGCCGCAGGACTAGCGGGAGCGGTAAGACCCAGTACTTC. Translating gives CASRRTSGSGKTQYF.

The chain uses TRBV20-1 and TRBJ2-4; 8 bases are shared with TRBD2. The J call is in doubt because the DNA end fits TRBJ2-7 better. The germline CDR1 and CDR2 sequences are DFQATT and SNEGSKA (reference sequence). This CDR3 is 14 amino acids long. For the CDR3, the DNA is TGCAGTGCTAGAAGGGGAGCGGGAGCACACGAGCAGTACTTC. Encoded protein: CSARRGAGAHEQYF.

There are many counts of this clonotype. The chain employs TRBV20-1 and TRBJ2-7; unclear D gene. The germline CDR1 and CDR2 sequences are DFQATT and SNEGSKA (reference sequence). There are 12 residues in the CDR3. The CDR3 is CSLDGSNYEQYF. CDR3 sequence (DNA): TGCAGCCTGGACGGCAGTAACTACGAGCAGTACTTC.